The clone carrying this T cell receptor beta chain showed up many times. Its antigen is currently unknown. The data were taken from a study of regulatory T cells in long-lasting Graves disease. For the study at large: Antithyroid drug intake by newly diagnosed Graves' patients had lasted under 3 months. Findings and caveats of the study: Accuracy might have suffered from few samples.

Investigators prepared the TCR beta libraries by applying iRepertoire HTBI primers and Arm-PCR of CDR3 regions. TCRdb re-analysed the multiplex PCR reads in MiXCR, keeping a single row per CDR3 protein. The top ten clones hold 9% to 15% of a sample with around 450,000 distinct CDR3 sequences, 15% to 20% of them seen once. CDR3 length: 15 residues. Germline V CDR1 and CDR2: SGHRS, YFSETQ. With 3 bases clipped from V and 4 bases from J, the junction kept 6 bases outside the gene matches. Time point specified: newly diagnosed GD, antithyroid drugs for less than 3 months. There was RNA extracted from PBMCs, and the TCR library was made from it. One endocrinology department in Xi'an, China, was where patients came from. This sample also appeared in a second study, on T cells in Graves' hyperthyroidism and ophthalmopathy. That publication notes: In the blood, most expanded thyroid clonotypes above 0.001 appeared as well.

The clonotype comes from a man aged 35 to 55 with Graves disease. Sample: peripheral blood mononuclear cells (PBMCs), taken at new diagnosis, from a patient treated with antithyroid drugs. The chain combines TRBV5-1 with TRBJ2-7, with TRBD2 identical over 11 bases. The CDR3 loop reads CASSSGLADTYEQYF. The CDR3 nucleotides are TGCGCCAGCAGCTCGGGACTAGCGGATACGTACGAGCAGTACTTC.